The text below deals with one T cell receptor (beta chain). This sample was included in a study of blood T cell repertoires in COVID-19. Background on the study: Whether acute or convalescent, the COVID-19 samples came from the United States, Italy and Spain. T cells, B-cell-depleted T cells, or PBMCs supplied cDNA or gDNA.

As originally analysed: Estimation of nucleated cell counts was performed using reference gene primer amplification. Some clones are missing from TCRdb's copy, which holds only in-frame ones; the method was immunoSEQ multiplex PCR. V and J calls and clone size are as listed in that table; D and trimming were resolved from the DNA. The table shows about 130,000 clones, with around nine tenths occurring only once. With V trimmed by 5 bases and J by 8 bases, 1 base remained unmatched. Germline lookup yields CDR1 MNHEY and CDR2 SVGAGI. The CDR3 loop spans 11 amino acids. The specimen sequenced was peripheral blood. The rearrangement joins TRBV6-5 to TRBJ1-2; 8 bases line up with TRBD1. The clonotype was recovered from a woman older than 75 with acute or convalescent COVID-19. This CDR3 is CASSTGGGYTF. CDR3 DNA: TGTGCCAGCAGTACAGGGGGAGGCTACACCTTC.